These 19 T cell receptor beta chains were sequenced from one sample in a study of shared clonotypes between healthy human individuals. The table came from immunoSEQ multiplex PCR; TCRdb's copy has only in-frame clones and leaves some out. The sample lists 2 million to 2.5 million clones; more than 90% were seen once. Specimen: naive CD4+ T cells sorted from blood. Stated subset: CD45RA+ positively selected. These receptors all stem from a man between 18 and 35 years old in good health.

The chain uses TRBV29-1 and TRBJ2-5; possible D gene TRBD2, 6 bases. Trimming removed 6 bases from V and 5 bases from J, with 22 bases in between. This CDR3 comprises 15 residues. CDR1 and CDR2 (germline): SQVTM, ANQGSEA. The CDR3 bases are TGCAGCGTGGGAGGAACCTCGGGACCTTGGGAGACCCAGTACTTC. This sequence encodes CSVGGTSGPWETQYF.

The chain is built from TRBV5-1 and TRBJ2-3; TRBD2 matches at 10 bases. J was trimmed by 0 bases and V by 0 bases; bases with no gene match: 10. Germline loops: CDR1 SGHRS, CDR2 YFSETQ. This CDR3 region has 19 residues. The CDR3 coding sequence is TGCGCCAGCAGCTTGGTGGCTAGCGGGAGTATTACTAGCACAGATACGCAGTATTTT. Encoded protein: CASSLVASGSITSTDTQYF.

The CDR3 DNA reads as TGTGCCAGCAGCTTAAGGGGGTGGGGTTCGGACAATGAGCAGTTCTTC. Amino acid sequence: CASSLRGWGSDNEQFF. The gene calls are TRBV11-3 and TRBJ2-1; tentative D call: TRBD1 (6 bases). V was shortened by 2 bases and J by 5 bases, with 16 bases between the two germline ends. Germline V lookup: CDR1 SGHNT, CDR2 YENEEA. There are 16 residues in the CDR3.

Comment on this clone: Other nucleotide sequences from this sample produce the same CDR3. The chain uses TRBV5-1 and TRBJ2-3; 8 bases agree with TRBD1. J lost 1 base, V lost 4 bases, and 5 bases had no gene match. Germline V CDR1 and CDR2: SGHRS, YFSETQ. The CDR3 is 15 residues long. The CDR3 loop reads CASSTGQGGTDTQYF. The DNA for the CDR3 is TGCGCCAGCAGCACTGGACAGGGCGGCACAGATACGCAGTATTTT.

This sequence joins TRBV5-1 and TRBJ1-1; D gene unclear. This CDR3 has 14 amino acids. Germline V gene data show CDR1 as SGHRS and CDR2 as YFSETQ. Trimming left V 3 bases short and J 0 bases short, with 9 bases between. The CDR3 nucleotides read TGCGCCAGCAGCTGGATGGGGATGAACACTGAAGCTTTCTTT. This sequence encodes CASSWMGMNTEAFF. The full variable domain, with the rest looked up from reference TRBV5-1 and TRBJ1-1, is KAGVTQTPRYLIKTRGQQVTLSCSPISGHRSVSWYQQTPGQGLQFLFEYFSETQRNKGNFPGRFSGRQFSNSRSEMNVSTLELGDSALYLCASSWMGMNTEAFFGQGTRLTVV.

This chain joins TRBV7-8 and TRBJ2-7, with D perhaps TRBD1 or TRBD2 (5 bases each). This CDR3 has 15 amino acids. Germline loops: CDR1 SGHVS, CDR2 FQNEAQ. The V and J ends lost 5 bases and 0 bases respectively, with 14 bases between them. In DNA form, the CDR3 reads TGTGCCAGCAGCCGGTCCGGGACGGACTCCTACGAGCAGTACTTC. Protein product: CASSRSGTDSYEQYF.

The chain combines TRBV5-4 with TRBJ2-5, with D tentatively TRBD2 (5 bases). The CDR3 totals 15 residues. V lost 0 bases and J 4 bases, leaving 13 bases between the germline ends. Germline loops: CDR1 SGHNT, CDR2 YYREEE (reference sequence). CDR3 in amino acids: CASSLGASGLETQYF. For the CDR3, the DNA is TGTGCCAGCAGCTTGGGAGCGTCGGGATTAGAGACCCAGTACTTC.

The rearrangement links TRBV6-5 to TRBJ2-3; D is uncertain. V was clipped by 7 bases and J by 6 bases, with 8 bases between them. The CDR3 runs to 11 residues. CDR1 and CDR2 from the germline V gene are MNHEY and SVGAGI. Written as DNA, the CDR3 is TGTGCCAGCACAAGCTCCGATACGCAGTATTTT. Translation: CASTSSDTQYF.

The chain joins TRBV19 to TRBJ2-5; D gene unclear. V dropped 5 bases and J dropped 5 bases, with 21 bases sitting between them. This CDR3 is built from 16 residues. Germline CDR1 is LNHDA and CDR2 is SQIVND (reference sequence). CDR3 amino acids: CASSAQIISLGETQYF. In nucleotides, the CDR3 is TGTGCCAGTAGTGCCCAAATAATATCTTTGGGGGAGACCCAGTACTTC.

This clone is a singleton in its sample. Written as DNA, the CDR3 is TGCGCCAGCAGCCAAGGCACGAACACTGAAGCTTTCTTT. Translating it yields CASSQGTNTEAFF. V and J are TRBV4-3 and TRBJ1-1, with D unclear. V lost 1 base and J 1 base, leaving 4 bases between the germline ends. Germline V gene lookup returns CDR1 LGHNA and CDR2 YSLEER. CDR3 size: 13 residues.

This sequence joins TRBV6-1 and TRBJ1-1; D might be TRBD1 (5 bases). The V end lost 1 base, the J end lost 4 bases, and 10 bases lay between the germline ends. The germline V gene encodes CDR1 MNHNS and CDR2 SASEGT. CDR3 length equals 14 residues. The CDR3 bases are TGTGCCAGCAGTGAAGGTTGGGGGGGCACTGAAGCTTTCTTT. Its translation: CASSEGWGGTEAFF.

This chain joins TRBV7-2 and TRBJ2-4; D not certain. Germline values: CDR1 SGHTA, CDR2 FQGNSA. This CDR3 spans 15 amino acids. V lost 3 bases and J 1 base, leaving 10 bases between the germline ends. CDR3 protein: CASSFPPAAKNIQYF. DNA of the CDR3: TGTGCCAGCAGCTTCCCACCCGCGGCCAAAAACATTCAGTACTTC.

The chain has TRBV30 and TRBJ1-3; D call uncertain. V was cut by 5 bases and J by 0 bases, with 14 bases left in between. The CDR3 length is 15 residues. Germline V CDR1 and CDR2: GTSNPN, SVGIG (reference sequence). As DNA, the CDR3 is TGTGCCTGGTCCCGTACACTAAGCTCTGGAAACACCATATATTTT. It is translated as CAWSRTLSSGNTIYF.

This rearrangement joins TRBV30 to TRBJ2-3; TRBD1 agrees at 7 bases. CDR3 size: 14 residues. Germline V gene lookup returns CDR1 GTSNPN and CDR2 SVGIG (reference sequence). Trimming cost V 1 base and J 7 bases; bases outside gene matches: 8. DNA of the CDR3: TGTGCCTGGAGTGGACAGGGTTTCTGGAATACGCAGTATTTT. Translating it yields CAWSGQGFWNTQYF.

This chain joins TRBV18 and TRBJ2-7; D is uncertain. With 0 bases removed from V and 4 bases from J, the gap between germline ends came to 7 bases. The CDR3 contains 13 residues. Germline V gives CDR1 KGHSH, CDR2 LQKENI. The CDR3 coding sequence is TGTGCCAGCTCACCACCTCAGAGGTACGAGCAGTACTTC. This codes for CASSPPQRYEQYF.

CDR3 in DNA: TGTGCCAAGTCGGGGACCTACGAGCAGTACTTC. Protein sequence: CAKSGTYEQYF. The rearrangement joins TRBV27 to TRBJ2-7, with D perhaps matching TRBD2 (5 bases). Germline V lookup: CDR1 MNHEY, CDR2 SMNVEV (reference sequence). Trimming removed 10 bases at V and 2 bases at J, with 9 bases between. CDR3 length: 11 amino acids.

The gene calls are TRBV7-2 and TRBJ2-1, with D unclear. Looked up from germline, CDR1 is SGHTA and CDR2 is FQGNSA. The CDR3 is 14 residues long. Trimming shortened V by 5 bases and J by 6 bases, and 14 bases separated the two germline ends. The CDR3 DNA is TGTGCCAGCAGCCCCGCCCGACGACGCAATGAGCAGTTCTTC. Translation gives CASSPARRRNEQFF.

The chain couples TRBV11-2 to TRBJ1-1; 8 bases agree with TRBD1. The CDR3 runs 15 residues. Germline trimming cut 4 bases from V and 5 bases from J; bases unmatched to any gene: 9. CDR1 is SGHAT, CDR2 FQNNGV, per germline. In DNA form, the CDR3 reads TGTGCCAGCAGCTCCCGCCCAGGGGGCTTGACTGAAGCTTTCTTT. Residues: CASSSRPGGLTEAFF.

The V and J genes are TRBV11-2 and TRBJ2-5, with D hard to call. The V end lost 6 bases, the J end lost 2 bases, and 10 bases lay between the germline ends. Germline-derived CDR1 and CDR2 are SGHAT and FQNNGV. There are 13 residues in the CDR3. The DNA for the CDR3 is TGTGCCAGCAGGCTACTCATTCAAGAGACCCAGTACTTC. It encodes CASRLLIQETQYF.